Presented here are 14 T cell receptor beta chains from one specimen sequenced in a study of shared clonotypes between healthy human individuals (dated by TCRdb to between 2020 and 2021). The method behind the library was the immunoSEQ multiplex PCR assay. TCRdb holds this immuneACCESS table with in-frame rearrangements only. Some clones are missing; in checked studies, unresolved V genes explain under half, and the rest has no known cause. The sample table lists 400,000 to 500,000 clones, 60% to 85% of them with a count of one. The ten largest account for 10% to 15% of the sample. Sequences were obtained from PBMCs. All receptors come from a middle-aged woman in good health. Some clones in this sample may be carry-over from other donors' samples.

This rearrangement joins TRBV6-4 to TRBJ2-3, with 7 bases matching TRBD2. This CDR3 spans 15 amino acids. The germline gives CDR1 MRHNA, CDR2 SNTAGT. With 4 bases clipped from V and 1 base from J, the junction kept 5 bases outside the gene matches. The chain's CDR3 is CASSALATGTDTQYF. The CDR3 nucleotides are TGTGCCAGCAGTGCACTAGCGACGGGCACAGATACGCAGTATTTT.

This clone turned up a few times. The junction differs from germline at one of its ends, possibly a read error. This chain joins TRBV6-6 and TRBJ1-5, with 10 bases aligning to TRBD1. This CDR3 has 15 residues. Per the germline V gene, CDR1 is MNHNY and CDR2 is SVGAGI (reference sequence). CDR3 region: CASSYSTGGKQPQHF. In DNA form, the CDR3 reads TGTGCCAGCAGTTACTCGACAGGGGGCAAGCAGCCCCAGCATTTT.

The J gene is TRBJ2-7, the V gene TRBV30; D is perhaps TRBD1 (6 bases). This CDR3 is built from 13 residues. CDR1 GTSNPN and CDR2 SVGIG come from the germline V gene (reference sequence). V was pared by 2 bases and J by 3 bases, with 11 bases between. CDR3: CAWSSTQGYEQYF. CDR3 nucleotides: TGTGCCTGGAGTTCCACACAGGGCTACGAGCAGTACTTC.

J is TRBJ2-5 and V is TRBV29-1, with D possibly matching TRBD1 (5 bases). Gene TRBJ2-7 matches the end of the DNA better, so the J call may be wrong. Germline V gene sequence: CDR1 SQVTM, CDR2 ANQGSEA. This CDR3 comprises 15 residues. In DNA form, the CDR3 reads TGCAGCGTTGAAAGGGTAGGGGCCGCCTCCTACGAGCAGTACTTC. This gives the protein CSVERVGAASYEQYF.

The gene calls are TRBV5-4 and TRBJ2-7; the D is unclear. V lost 1 base and J lost 1, with 15 bases in between. The CDR3 covers 16 residues. Germline values: CDR1 SGHNT, CDR2 YYREEE (reference sequence). This chain's CDR3 is CASSLTPDPVSYEQYF. CDR3 coding DNA: TGTGCCAGCAGCTTGACTCCGGACCCCGTTTCCTACGAGCAGTACTTC.

About this clone itself: With only one base between it and a far larger clone, this is likely a read error. Other DNA sequences from this sample encode an identical CDR3 as well. The CDR3 region has the DNA TGTGCCAGCATGGGGCAGAACTACGAGCAGTACTTC. It yields the protein CASMGQNYEQYF. The chain joins TRBV25-1 to TRBJ2-7; TRBD1 is a possible D gene (5 bases). The germline V gene has CDR1 MGHDK and CDR2 SYGVNS. V was clipped by 7 bases and J by 3 bases, with 10 bases between them. The CDR3 sequence is 12 residues long.

Notes on this clone: A much bigger clone sits one base away, suggesting this may be a read error. The identical CDR3 is also encoded by other nucleotide sequences in the sample. This chain uses TRBV10-1 with TRBJ2-7; perhaps TRBD1 as D (5 bases). Trimming removed 4 bases at V and 1 base at J, with 8 bases between. In germline, CDR1 is WNHNN, CDR2 SYGVQD (reference sequence). This CDR3 is 13 amino acids long. CDR3 loop: CASSGQPSYEQYF. DNA of the CDR3: TGCGCCAGCAGTGGACAGCCATCCTACGAGCAGTACTTC.

Note on this clone: This likely came from a read error, as a far larger clone is one base away. The chain uses TRBV7-9 and TRBJ1-1, with 10 positions matching TRBD1. Unmatched junction bases numbered 5, after V lost 4 bases and J lost 0 bases. Germline V gives CDR1 SEHNR, CDR2 FQNEAQ (reference sequence). The CDR3 is 16 amino acids. The CDR3 sequence: CASSSRTGGMNTEAFF. The DNA of the CDR3 is TGTGCCAGCAGCTCACGGACAGGGGGGATGAACACTGAAGCTTTCTTT. The whole variable domain, remainder taken from reference TRBV7-9 and TRBJ1-1, is DTGVSQNPRHKITKRGQNVTFRCDPISEHNRLYWYRQTLGQGPEFLTYFQNEAQLEKSRLLSDRFSAERPKGSFSTLEIQRTEQGDSAMYLCASSSRTGGMNTEAFFGQGTRLTVV.

This clone was detected a few times. V is TRBV4-3 and J is TRBJ2-2, with 12 bases fitting TRBD2. Trimming removed 5 bases from V and 8 bases from J; junction bases left unmatched: 9. Germline V gene lookup returns CDR1 LGHNA and CDR2 YSLEER. This CDR3 spans 16 amino acids. CDR3 sequence reads: CASSIRTSGEGGELFF. The CDR3 region has the DNA TGCGCCAGCAGCATCCGGACTAGCGGGGAGGGAGGGGAGCTGTTTTTT.

This clone was recorded once. For the CDR3, the DNA is TGTGCCAGTAGTATAGTTCCGGGATTCTCTGGAAACACCATATATTTT. Protein: CASSIVPGFSGNTIYF. This chain links TRBV19 with TRBJ1-3; D gene unclear. CDR3 length equals 16 residues. V was cut by 1 base and J by 0 bases, with 10 bases left in between. Germline loops: CDR1 LNHDA, CDR2 SQIVND (reference sequence).

Comment on this clone: A much larger clone differs from this one at a single base, so this may be a read error. This chain links TRBV5-1 with TRBJ1-1; 7 bases agree with TRBD1. Per germline, CDR1 SGHRS and CDR2 YFSETQ. The CDR3 consists of 14 residues. The ends lost 4 bases at V and 4 bases at J; junction bases unmatched: 7. DNA of the CDR3: TGCGCCAGCAGCCAGCCACAGGGGACCACTGAAGCTTTCTTT. Amino acid sequence: CASSQPQGTTEAFF.

J is TRBJ2-3 and V is TRBV7-9, with D perhaps being TRBD1 or TRBD2 (5 bases each). This CDR3 comprises 14 residues. V dropped 4 bases and J dropped 1 base, with 9 bases sitting between them. Germline loops: CDR1 SEHNR, CDR2 FQNEAQ (reference sequence). CDR3 amino acids: CASSSWDRTDTQYF. CDR3 nucleotide sequence: TGTGCCAGCAGCTCTTGGGACCGCACAGATACGCAGTATTTT.

This clone was counted a few times. The chain joins TRBV5-4 to TRBJ2-7, with TRBD2 matching 9 bases. The CDR3 contains 14 residues. Germline V gives CDR1 SGHNT, CDR2 YYREEE (reference sequence). After removal of 2 bases from V and 0 bases from J, the junction contained 0 bases not matched to a gene. The CDR3 spells CASSFSGSSYEQYF. DNA of the CDR3: TGTGCCAGCAGCTTTAGCGGGAGCTCCTACGAGCAGTACTTC.

The chain recombines TRBV11-2 with TRBJ2-5, with no clear D. V was shortened by 5 bases and J by 5 bases, with 9 bases between the two germline ends. Germline lookup yields CDR1 SGHAT and CDR2 FQNNGV. The CDR3 runs 12 residues. The CDR3 sequence is CASSIIRETQYF. CDR3 nucleotide sequence: TGTGCCAGCAGCATCATTCGGGAGACCCAGTACTTC.